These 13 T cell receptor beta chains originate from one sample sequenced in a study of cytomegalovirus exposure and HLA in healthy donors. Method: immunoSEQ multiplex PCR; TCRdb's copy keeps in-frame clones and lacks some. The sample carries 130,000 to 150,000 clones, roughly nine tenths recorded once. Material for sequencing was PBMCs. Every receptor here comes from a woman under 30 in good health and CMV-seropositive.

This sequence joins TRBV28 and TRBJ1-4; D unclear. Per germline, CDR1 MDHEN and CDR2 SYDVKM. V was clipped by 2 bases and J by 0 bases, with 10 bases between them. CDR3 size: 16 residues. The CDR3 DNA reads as TGTGCCAGCAGTTTAGTCGGGTACTCAACTAATGAAAAACTGTTTTTT. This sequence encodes CASSLVGYSTNEKLFF.

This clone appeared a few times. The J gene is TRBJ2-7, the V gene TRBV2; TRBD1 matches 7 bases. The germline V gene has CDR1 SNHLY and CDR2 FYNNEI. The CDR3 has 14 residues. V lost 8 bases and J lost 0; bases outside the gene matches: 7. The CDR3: CASPRQGSSYEQYF. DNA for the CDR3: TGTGCCAGCCCGCGACAGGGATCCTCCTACGAGCAGTACTTC.

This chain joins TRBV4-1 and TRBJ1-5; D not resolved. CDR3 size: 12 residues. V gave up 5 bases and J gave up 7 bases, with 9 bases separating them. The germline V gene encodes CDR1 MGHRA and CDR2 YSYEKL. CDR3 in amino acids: CASSDYGQPQHF. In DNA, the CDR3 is TGCGCCAGCAGCGATTACGGGCAGCCCCAGCATTTT.

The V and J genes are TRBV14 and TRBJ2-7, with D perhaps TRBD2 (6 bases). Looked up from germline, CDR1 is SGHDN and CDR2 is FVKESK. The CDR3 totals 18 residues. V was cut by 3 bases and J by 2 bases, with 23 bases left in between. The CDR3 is CASSQLWASAPGAYEQYF. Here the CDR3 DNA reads TGTGCCAGCAGCCAGCTTTGGGCCTCGGCACCGGGGGCCTACGAGCAGTACTTC.

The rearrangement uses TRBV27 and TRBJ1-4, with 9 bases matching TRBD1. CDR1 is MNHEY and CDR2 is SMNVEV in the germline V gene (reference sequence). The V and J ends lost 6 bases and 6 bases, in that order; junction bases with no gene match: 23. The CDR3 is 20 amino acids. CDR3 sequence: CASSFIGGTGKFGLHEKLFF. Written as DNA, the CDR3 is TGTGCCAGCAGCTTTATAGGGGGGACAGGGAAATTTGGTCTCCATGAAAAACTGTTTTTT.

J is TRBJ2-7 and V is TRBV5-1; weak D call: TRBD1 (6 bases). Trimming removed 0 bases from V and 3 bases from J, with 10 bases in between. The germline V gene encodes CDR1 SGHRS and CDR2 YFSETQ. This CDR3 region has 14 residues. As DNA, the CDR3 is TGCGCCAGCAGCTTGGAGGGCAGGGGCTACGAGCAGTACTTC. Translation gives CASSLEGRGYEQYF.

In nucleotides, the CDR3 is TGTGCCAGCAGCCCGTCTCAGGGCCTCACCGGGGAGCTGTTTTTT. The encoded protein is CASSPSQGLTGELFF. The chain uses TRBV9 and TRBJ2-2; maybe TRBD1 (5 bases). The CDR3 runs to 15 residues. Trimming took 4 bases from V and 4 from J, leaving 14 bases between them. Germline loops: CDR1 SGDLS, CDR2 YYNGEE.

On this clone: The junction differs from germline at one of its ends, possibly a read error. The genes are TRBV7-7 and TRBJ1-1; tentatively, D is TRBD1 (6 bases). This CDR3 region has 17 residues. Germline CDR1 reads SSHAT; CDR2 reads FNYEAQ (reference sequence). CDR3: CASSLDRNGRGDTEAFF. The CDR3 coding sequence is TGTGCTAGCAGCTTAGATCGAAACGGCAGGGGAGACACTGAAGCTTTCTTT. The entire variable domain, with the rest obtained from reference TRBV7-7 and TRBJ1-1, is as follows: GAGVSQSPRYKVTKRGQDVTLRCDPISSHATLYWYQQALGQGPEFLTYFNYEAQPDKSGLPSDRFSAERPEGSISTLTIQRTEQRDSAMYRCASSLDRNGRGDTEAFFGQGTRLTVV.

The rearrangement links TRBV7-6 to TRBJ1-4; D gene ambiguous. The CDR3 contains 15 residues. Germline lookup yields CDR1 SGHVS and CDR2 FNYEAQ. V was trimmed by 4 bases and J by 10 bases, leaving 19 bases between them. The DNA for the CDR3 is TGTGCCAGCAGCTCATCCCTCGGGGAGGGAGGAAAACTGTTTTTT. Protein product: CASSSSLGEGGKLFF.

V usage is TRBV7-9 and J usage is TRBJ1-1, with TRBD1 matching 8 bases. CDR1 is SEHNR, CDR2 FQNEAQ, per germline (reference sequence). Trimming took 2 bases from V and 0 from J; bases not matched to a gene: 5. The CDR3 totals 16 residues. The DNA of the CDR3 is TGTGCCAGCAGCTTACCTCCAGGGGGCATGAACACTGAAGCTTTCTTT. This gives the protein CASSLPPGGMNTEAFF. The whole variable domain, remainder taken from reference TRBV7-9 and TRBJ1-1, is DTGVSQNPRHKITKRGQNVTFRCDPISEHNRLYWYRQTLGQGPEFLTYFQNEAQLEKSRLLSDRFSAERPKGSFSTLEIQRTEQGDSAMYLCASSLPPGGMNTEAFFGQGTRLTVV.

The CDR3 loop reads CSTRQGRYGYTF. CDR3 DNA: TGCAGCACCCGACAGGGTCGCTATGGCTACACCTTC. The rearrangement joins TRBV29-1 to TRBJ1-2; TRBD1 matches at 7 bases. Germline values: CDR1 SQVTM, CDR2 ANQGSEA. Germline trimming cut 8 bases from V and 4 bases from J; bases unmatched to any gene: 7. CDR3 length: 12 residues. Drawing the rest from reference TRBV29-1 and TRBJ1-2, the complete variable domain is SAVISQKPSRDICQRGTSLTIQCQVDSQVTMMFWYRQQPGQSLTLIATANQGSEATYESGFVIDKFPISRPNLTFSTLTVSNMSPEDSSIYLCSTRQGRYGYTFGSGTRLTVV.

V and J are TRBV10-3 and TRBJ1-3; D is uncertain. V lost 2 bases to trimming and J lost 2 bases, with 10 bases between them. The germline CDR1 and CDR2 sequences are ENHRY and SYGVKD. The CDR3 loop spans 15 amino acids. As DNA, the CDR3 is TGTGCCATCAGTGAGAAAGAGGAAGCTGGAAACACCATATATTTT. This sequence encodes CAISEKEEAGNTIYF.

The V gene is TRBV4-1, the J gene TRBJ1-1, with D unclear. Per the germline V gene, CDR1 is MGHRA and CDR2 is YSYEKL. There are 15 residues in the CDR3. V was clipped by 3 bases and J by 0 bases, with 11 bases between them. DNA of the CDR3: TGCGCCAGCAGCCAGAGTGAGGTTTTGAACACTGAAGCTTTCTTT. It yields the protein CASSQSEVLNTEAFF.